This TCR beta chain derives from a study of a mutant IDH1 vaccine in newly diagnosed glioma. On the study more broadly: Beginning 4-6 weeks after radiotherapy alone, or with temozolomide cycles, vaccination took place. Treated individuals were around 60% male and approximately 38% female, averaging roughly 38 years of age. Pretreatment consisted of radiotherapy, temozolomide, or both, with most receiving both.

Time point here: week 11, during vaccination. Topical imiquimod was applied with each vaccine dose, which held 300 ug of mutant IDH1 20-mer peptide. General study points: Immune responses induced by the vaccine were seen in 93.3% of patients, spanning multiple MHC alleles.

This CDR3 has 14 residues. The V gene's germline CDR1 is KGHSH and CDR2 LQKENI. Deletions cut 4 bases from V and 8 bases from J, with 15 bases between. The data were produced by immunoSEQ multiplex PCR, yet TCRdb's version contains in-frame clones alone and is incomplete. The sample lists about 120,000 clones; around 80% were seen once. Concerning this clone itself: Its specificity is not known.

The sample was PBMCs, taken from a glioma patient whose treatment included an IDH1 peptide vaccine. V and J are TRBV18 and TRBJ1-3, with D perhaps TRBD1 (6 bases). This receptor was obtained from a middle-aged man with glioma. CDR3 coding DNA: TGTGCCAGCTCACACCGGGACAAGGGAGACACCATATATTTT. It is translated as CASSHRDKGDTIYF.